This T cell receptor beta chain emerged from a study of blood T cell repertoires in COVID-19. Study in general: The United States, Italy and Spain were the sources of the acute and convalescent COVID-19 samples. T cells, B-cell-depleted T cells, or PBMCs supplied cDNA or gDNA.

Germline assignment: CDR1 WSHSY and CDR2 SAAADI. V trimming: 6 bases; J trimming: 6 bases; junction bases outside the gene matches: 8. The CDR3 is 14 residues long. In the original processing: Amplifying reference gene primers gave estimates of nucleated cell counts. Sequencing used immunoSEQ multiplex PCR; TCRdb keeps in-frame clones, though not all of them. D and trimming were read from the DNA, whereas the V and J calls and clone size are those reported in that table. The data contain more than 45,000 clones, about nine tenths of them singletons. The J gene is TRBJ2-7, the V gene TRBV10-2, with 10 bases lining up with TRBD1. This TCR was recovered from a man between 65 and 80 years old with acute or convalescent COVID-19. Sequencing used peripheral blood. The chain's CDR3 is CASRDRGYSIEQYF. The CDR3, as DNA: TGCGCCAGCAGGGACAGGGGGTATTCCATCGAGCAGTACTTC.